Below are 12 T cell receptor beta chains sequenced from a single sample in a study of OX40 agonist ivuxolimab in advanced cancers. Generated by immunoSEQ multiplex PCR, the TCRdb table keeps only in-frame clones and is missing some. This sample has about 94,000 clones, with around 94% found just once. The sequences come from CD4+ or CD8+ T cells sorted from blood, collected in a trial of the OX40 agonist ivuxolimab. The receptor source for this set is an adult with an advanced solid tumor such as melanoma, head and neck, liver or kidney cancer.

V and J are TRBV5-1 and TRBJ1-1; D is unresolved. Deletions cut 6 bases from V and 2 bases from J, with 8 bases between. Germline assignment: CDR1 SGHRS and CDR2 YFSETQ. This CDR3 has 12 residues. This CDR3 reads CASNLGNTEAFF. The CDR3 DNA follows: TGCGCCAGCAATTTGGGAAACACTGAAGCTTTCTTT.

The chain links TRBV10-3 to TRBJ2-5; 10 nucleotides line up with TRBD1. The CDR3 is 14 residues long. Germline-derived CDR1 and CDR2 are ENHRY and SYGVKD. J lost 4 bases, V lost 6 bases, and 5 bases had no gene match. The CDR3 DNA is TGTGCCATCAGGCCGGGACAGGGGCGAGAGACCCAGTACTTC. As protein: CAIRPGQGRETQYF.

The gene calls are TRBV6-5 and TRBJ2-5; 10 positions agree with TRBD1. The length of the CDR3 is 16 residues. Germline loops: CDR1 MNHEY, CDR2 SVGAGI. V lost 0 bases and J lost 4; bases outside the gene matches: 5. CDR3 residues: CASSYSSTGGRETQYF. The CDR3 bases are TGTGCCAGCAGTTACTCCTCGACAGGGGGCCGAGAGACCCAGTACTTC.

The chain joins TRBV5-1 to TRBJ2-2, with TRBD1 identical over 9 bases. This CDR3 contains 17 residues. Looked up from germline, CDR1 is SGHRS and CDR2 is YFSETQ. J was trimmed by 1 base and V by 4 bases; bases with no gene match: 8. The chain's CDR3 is CASSTIPGQGNTGELFF. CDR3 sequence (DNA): TGCGCCAGCAGCACAATACCGGGACAGGGGAACACCGGGGAGCTGTTTTTT.

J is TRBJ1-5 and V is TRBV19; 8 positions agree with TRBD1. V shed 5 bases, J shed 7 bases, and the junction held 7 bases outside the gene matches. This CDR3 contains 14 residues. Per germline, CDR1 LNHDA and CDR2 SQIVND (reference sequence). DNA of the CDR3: TGTGCCAGTAGTTTCTCAGGGGGCAGGCAGCCCCAGCATTTT. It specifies CASSFSGGRQPQHF.

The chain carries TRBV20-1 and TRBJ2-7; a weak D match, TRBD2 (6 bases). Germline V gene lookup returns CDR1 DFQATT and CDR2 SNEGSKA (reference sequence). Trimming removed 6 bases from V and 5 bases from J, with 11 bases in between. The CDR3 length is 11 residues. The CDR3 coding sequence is TGCAGTGCCGCGTCGGGAGACGAGCAGTACTTC. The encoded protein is CSAASGDEQYF.

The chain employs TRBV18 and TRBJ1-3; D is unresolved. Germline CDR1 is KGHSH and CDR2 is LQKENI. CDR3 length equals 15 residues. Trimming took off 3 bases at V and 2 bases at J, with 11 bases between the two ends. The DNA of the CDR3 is TGTGCCAGCTCACCCAGACTGGAGGCTGGAAACACCATATATTTT. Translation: CASSPRLEAGNTIYF.

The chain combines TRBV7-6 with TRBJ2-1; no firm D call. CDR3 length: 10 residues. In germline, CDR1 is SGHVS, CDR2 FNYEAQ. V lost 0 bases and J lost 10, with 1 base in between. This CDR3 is CASSLAEQFF. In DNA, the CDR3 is TGTGCCAGCAGCTTAGCAGAGCAGTTCTTC.

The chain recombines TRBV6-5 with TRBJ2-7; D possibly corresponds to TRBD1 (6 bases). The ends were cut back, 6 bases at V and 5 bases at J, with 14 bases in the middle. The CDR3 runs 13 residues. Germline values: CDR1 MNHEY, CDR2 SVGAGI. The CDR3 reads CASSRGLVHEQYF. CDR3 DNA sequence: TGTGCCAGCAGCAGGGGCCTCGTCCACGAGCAGTACTTC.

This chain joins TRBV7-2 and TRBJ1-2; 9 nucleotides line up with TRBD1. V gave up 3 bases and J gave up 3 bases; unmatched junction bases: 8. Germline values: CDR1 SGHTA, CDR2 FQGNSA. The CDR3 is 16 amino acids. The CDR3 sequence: CASSFLPGTGHYGYTF. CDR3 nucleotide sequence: TGTGCCAGCAGCTTTTTACCCGGGACAGGGCACTATGGCTACACCTTC.

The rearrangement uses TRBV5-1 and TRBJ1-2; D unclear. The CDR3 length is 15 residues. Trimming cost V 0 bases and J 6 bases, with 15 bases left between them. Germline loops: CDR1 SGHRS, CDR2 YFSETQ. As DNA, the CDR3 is TGCGCCAGCAGCTTGGCGGCCTTTCCTGGCAATGGCTACACCTTC. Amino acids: CASSLAAFPGNGYTF.

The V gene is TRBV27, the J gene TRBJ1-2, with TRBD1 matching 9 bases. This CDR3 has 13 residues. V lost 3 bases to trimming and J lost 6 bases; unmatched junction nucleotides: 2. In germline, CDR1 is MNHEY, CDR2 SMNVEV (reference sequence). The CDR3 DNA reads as TGTGCCAGCAGTTTTGACAGGGGGGATGGCTACACCTTC. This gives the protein CASSFDRGDGYTF.